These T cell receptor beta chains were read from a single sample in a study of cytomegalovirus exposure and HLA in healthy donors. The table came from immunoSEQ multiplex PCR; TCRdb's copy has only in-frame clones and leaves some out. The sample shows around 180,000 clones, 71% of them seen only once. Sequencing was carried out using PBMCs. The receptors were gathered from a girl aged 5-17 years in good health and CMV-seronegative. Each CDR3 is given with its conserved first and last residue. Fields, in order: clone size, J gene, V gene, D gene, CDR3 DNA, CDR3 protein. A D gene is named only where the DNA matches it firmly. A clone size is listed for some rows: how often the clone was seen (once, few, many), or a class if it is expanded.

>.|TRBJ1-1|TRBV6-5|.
TGTGCCAGCAGTTACTCGACAGTCACTGAAGCTTTCTTT
CASSYSTVTEAFF
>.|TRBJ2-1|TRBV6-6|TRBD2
TGTGCCAGCAGTCCAGCTAGCGGGGTTGGGAATGAGCAGTTCTTC
CASSPASGVGNEQFF
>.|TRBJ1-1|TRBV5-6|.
TGTGCCAGCAGTTCTGTCTCTGAAGCTTTCTTT
CASSSVSEAFF
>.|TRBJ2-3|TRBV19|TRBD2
TGTGCCAGCTCTAGCGGTCCTGGCACAGATACGCAGTATTTT
CASSSGPGTDTQYF
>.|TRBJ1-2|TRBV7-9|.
TGTGCCAGCAGCCCAGACAGTACTGGCTACACCTTC
CASSPDSTGYTF
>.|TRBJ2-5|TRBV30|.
TGTGCCTGGAGTGCTGGGAGCCTAACCTCAGAGACCCAGTACTTC
CAWSAGSLTSETQYF
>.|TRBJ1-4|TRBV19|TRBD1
TGTGCCAGTAGTATAGCCGGGACAGATGAAAAACTGTTTTTT
CASSIAGTDEKLFF
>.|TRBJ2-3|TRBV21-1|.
TGTGCCAGCAGCAAAGTGTGGCGGGGGGTCACAGATACGCAGTATTTT
CASSKVWRGVTDTQYF
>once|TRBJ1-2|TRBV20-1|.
TGCAGTGCTACCGAGAACTATGGCTACACCTTC
CSATENYGYTF
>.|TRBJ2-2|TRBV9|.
TGTGCCAGCAGCGCCCAGAACACCGGGGAGCTGTTTTTT
CASSAQNTGELFF
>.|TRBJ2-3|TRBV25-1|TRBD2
TGTGCCAGCAGTGAGTTAACGGGGGGGGCCAGAGATACGCAGTATTTT
CASSELTGGARDTQYF
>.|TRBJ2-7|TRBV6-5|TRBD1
TGTGCCAGCAGGGGGACAGGGGGCGCTTTGTACGAGCAGTACTTC
CASRGTGGALYEQYF
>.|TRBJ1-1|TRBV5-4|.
TGTGCCAGCAGCGCTGCCCGGCAGGGTGAAAAGGCTTTCTTT
CASSAARQGEKAFF
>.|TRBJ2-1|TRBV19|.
TGTGCCAGTAACCCGGACGGAGGGGACTACAATGAGCAGTTCTTC
CASNPDGGDYNEQFF
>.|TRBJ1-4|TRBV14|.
TGTGCCAGCAGCCAAGATATCGGGGGGATTAATGAAAAACTGTTTTTT
CASSQDIGGINEKLFF
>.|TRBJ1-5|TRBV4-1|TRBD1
TGCGCCAGCAGCCAAGAGGGGACAGGGGACAATCAGCCCCAGCATTTT
CASSQEGTGDNQPQHF
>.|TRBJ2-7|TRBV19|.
TGTGCCAGTAGTATCGGCCAGGGCTCCTACGAGCAGTACTTC
CASSIGQGSYEQYF
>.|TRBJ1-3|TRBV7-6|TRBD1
TGTGCCAGCAGCCCTATGGACAGGGTATCTGGAAACACCATATATTTT
CASSPMDRVSGNTIYF
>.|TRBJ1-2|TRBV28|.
TGTGCCAGCAGCCCCATTTCCCAGGGTCGAGGCTACACCTTC
CASSPISQGRGYTF
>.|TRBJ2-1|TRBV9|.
TGTGCCAGCAGCCCCAGACAGAGATTCAATGAGCAGTTCTTC
CASSPRQRFNEQFF
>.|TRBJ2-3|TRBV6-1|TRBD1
TGTGCCAGCAGTGCAGGGGGCTCGGCTGATACGCAGTATTTT
CASSAGGSADTQYF
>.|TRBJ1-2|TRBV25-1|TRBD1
TGTGCCAGCAGCCTCGGGACAGGGAGGAATGGCTACACCTTC
CASSLGTGRNGYTF
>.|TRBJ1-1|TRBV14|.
TGTGCCAGCAGTCGGACGGGGTTCGGTACTGAAGCTTTCTTT
CASSRTGFGTEAFF
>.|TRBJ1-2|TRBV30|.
TGTGCCTGGAGCGCCCCTCCAGGGGTCGGCTACACCTTC
CAWSAPPGVGYTF
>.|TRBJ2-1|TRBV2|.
TGTGCCAGCAGTGACGTACAGGGCACCTACAATGAGCAGTTCTTC
CASSDVQGTYNEQFF
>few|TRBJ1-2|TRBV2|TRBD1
TGTGCCAGCAGAACCTCTGGGGGGGACAGGTTCTATGGCTACACCTTC
CASRTSGGDRFYGYTF
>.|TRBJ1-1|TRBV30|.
TGTGCCTGGAGTCCCCCCGGACTCCCGAGGGGGACTGAAGCTTTCTTT
CAWSPPGLPRGTEAFF
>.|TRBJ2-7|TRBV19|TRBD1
TGTGCCAGTACTCCGGGACAGCAGACCTACGAGCAGTACTTC
CASTPGQQTYEQYF
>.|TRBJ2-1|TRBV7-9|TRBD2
TGTGCCAGCAGACCTACTAGCGGGGGACGCTCCTACAATGAGCAGTTCTTC
CASRPTSGGRSYNEQFF
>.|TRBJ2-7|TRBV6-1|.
TGTGCCATCTACCTGGGTGACAGCTACTCCGAGCAGTACTTC
CAIYLGDSYSEQYF
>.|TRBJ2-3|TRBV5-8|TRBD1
TGTGCCAGCAGCTCGGTCCCGGGACAGGACACAGATACGCAGTATTTT
CASSSVPGQDTDTQYF
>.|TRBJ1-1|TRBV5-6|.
TGTGCCAGCAGCTTGGGGGAGTTGACGCCGTTTTACACTGAAGCTTTCTTT
CASSLGELTPFYTEAFF
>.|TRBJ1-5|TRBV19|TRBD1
TGTGCCAGTAGTCCCACCCCGTCGACAGGGGCTTTAAATCAGCCCCAGCATTTT
CASSPTPSTGALNQPQHF
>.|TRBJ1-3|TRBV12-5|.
TGTGCTAGTGGTTTGGTCCCGGGGAGGGACTCTGGAAACACCATATATTTT
CASGLVPGRDSGNTIYF
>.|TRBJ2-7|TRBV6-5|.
TGTGCCAGCTCCGGGGGATCACACTACGAGCAGTACTTC
CASSGGSHYEQYF
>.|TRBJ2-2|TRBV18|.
TGTGCCAGCTCAACAGGGTCCGGGGAGCTGTTTTTT
CASSTGSGELFF
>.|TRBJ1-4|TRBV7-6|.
TGTGCCAGCAGCCCGCGGGGGGCTAATGAAAAACTGTTTTTT
CASSPRGANEKLFF
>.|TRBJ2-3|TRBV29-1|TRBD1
TGCAGCGTCGTCGGACAGGGGATGACAGATACGCAGTATTTT
CSVVGQGMTDTQYF
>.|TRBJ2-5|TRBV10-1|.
TGCGCCAGCAGTTCGGGGATCGGGCTCGAGACCCAGTACTTC
CASSSGIGLETQYF
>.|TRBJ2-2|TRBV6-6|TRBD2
TGTGCCAGCAGTTCTCTAGCGGGGGGGCAATCCGGGGAGCTGTTTTTT
CASSSLAGGQSGELFF
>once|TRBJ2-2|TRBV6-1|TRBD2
TGTGCCAGTCTAGCGGGGGGGCAGTCCCACGGGGAGCTGTTTTTT
CASLAGGQSHGELFF